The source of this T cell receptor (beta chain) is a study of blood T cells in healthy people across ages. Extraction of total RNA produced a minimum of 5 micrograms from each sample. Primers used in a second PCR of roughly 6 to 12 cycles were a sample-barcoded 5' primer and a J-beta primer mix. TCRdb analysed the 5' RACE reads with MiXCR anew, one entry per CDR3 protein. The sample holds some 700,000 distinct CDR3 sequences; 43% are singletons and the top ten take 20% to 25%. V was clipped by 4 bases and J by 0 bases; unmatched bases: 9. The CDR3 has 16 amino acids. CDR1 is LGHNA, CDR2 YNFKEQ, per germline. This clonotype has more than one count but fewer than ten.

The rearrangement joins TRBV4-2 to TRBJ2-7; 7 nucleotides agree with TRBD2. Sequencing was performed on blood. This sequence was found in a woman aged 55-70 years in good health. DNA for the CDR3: TGTGCCAGCAGCCCCCAGGTGGGGGGGGGCTCCTACGAGCAGTACTTC. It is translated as CASSPQVGGGSYEQYF.